Presented here are 12 T cell receptor beta chains from one specimen sequenced in a study of regulatory T cells in long-lasting Graves disease. Time point in this sample: newly diagnosed GD, antithyroid drugs for less than 3 months. Extracted PBMC RNA gave rise to the TCR library. Construction of the TCR beta libraries employed iRepertoire HTBI primers in conjunction with Arm-PCR of CDR3 regions. TCRdb re-called the multiplex PCR reads with MiXCR, one entry per CDR3 protein. This table holds 200,000 to 300,000 distinct CDR3 sequences, 20% to 25% found once. Source: peripheral blood mononuclear cells (PBMCs), taken at new diagnosis, from a patient treated with antithyroid drugs. These receptors all come from a female donor with Graves disease.

This clonotype has ten or more counts. The chain is built from TRBV12-3 or TRBV12-4 and TRBJ2-1; 14 bases match TRBD2. CDR3 size: 14 residues. J lost 10 bases, V lost 7 bases, and 6 bases had no gene match. DNA of the CDR3: TGTGCCAGCAAGCCCGGGACTAGCGGGGGCGAGCAGTTCTTC. Residues: CASKPGTSGGEQFF.

This clonotype was picked up many times. The V call is TRBV27, the J call TRBJ2-5; weak D call: TRBD1 (5 bases). The ends were cut back, 6 bases at V and 7 bases at J, with 24 bases in the middle. The CDR3 totals 16 residues. Germline values: CDR1 MNHEY, CDR2 SMNVEV (reference sequence). Here the CDR3 DNA reads TGTGCCAGCAGCCTTCGACCAGGGCTCCTAACAGGGACCCAGTACTTC. It encodes CASSLRPGLLTGTQYF.

There are many counts of this clonotype. This chain joins TRBV5-1 and TRBJ2-3, with D unresolved. CDR1 and CDR2 (germline): SGHRS, YFSETQ. V was cut by 4 bases and J by 4 bases, with 7 bases left in between. CDR3 length equals 12 residues. Written as DNA, the CDR3 is TGCGCCAGCAGCGCCTATGCAGATACGCAGTATTTT. Its protein product is CASSAYADTQYF.

This clonotype has at least ten counts. The chain uses TRBV5-1 and TRBJ2-5, with TRBD2 as a possible D gene (6 bases). The CDR3 covers 14 residues. CDR1 and CDR2 from the germline V gene are SGHRS and YFSETQ. V lost 4 bases, J lost 1 base, and 11 bases lay in between. CDR3 DNA: TGCGCCAGCAGCGGGGGGAAGTTCCAAGAGACCCAGTACTTC. Translating gives CASSGGKFQETQYF.

The CDR3 loop is CASRAGTGGYGYTF. In nucleotides, the CDR3 is TGTGCCAGCAGAGCAGGGACAGGGGGCTATGGCTACACCTTC. This chain links TRBV2 with TRBJ1-2; TRBD1 aligns across 11 bases. Germline CDR1 SNHLY, CDR2 FYNNEI. With 6 bases clipped from V and 4 bases from J, the junction kept 4 bases outside the gene matches. This CDR3 has 14 amino acids.

This clonotype was counted a few times. The chain employs TRBV25-1 and TRBJ2-2; D remains ambiguous. Germline assignment: CDR1 MGHDK and CDR2 SYGVNS. CDR3 size: 12 residues. Trimming stripped 7 bases from V and 1 base from J, with 4 bases between. This CDR3 is CASNENTGELFF. In DNA, the CDR3 is TGTGCCAGCAACGAGAACACCGGGGAGCTGTTTTTT. Full variable domain (rest looked up from reference TRBV25-1 and TRBJ2-2): EADIYQTPRYLVIGTGKKITLECSQTMGHDKMYWYQQDPGMELHLIHYSYGVNSTEKGDLSSESTVSRIRTEHFPLTLESARPSHTSQYLCASNENTGELFFGEGSRLTVL.

The rearrangement uses TRBV20-1 and TRBJ2-4; 13 bases align to TRBD2. The CDR3 has 14 amino acids. The germline V gene encodes CDR1 DFQATT and CDR2 SNEGSKA (reference sequence). V was pared by 6 bases and J by 3 bases, with 2 bases of the junction left unmatched. The CDR3 DNA is TGCAGTGCCCGGACTAGCGGGGGCAAAAACATTCAGTACTTC. It encodes CSARTSGGKNIQYF.

This clonotype was seen at least ten times. The chain uses TRBV7-9 and TRBJ1-1; D is possibly TRBD1 (5 bases). The CDR3 consists of 17 residues. CDR1 is SEHNR and CDR2 is FQNEAQ in the germline V gene (reference sequence). The germline V and J ends were trimmed by 5 bases and 3 bases, with 22 bases remaining between them. The CDR3, as DNA: TGTGCCAGCAGCCTACTCGTCGCGACAGCGAAATACACTGAAGCTTTCTTT. Its translation: CASSLLVATAKYTEAFF.

This clonotype was seen just once. The chain recombines TRBV7-2 with TRBJ2-5; weak D call: TRBD1 (6 bases). The CDR3 is made up of 15 amino acids. Germline assignment: CDR1 SGHTA and CDR2 FQGNSA. The germline V and J ends were trimmed by 0 bases and 5 bases, with 13 bases remaining between them. The CDR3 loop reads CASSLAQGKGETQYF. In DNA, the CDR3 is TGTGCCAGCAGCTTAGCCCAGGGGAAGGGGGAGACCCAGTACTTC.

This chain joins TRBV6-1 and TRBJ2-2; D perhaps matches TRBD1 (5 bases). The CDR3 spans 13 residues. CDR1 MNHNS and CDR2 SASEGT come from the germline V gene. Trimming removed 5 bases at V and 4 bases at J, with 8 bases between. This CDR3 is CASSKGVTGELFF. CDR3 coding DNA: TGTGCCAGCAGTAAAGGGGTCACCGGGGAGCTGTTTTTT.

Ten or more counts support this clonotype. The rearrangement joins TRBV10-2 to TRBJ2-5; 10 bases agree with TRBD2. The CDR3 spans 13 residues. V lost 6 bases and J lost 2; bases outside the gene matches: 0. Germline-derived CDR1 and CDR2 are WSHSY and SAAADI. CDR3 residues: CASRLAGQETQYF. In nucleotides, the CDR3 is TGCGCCAGCAGACTAGCGGGGCAAGAGACCCAGTACTTC.

The chain links TRBV19 to TRBJ1-5, with TRBD1 as a possible D gene (5 bases). CDR1 and CDR2 (germline): LNHDA, SQIVND (reference sequence). Trimming left V 8 bases short and J 0 bases short, with 17 bases between. The CDR3 sequence is 16 residues long. The CDR3 region is CASLTTGGNSNQPQHF. The CDR3 bases are TGTGCCAGTCTTACCACCGGGGGGAATAGCAATCAGCCCCAGCATTTT.